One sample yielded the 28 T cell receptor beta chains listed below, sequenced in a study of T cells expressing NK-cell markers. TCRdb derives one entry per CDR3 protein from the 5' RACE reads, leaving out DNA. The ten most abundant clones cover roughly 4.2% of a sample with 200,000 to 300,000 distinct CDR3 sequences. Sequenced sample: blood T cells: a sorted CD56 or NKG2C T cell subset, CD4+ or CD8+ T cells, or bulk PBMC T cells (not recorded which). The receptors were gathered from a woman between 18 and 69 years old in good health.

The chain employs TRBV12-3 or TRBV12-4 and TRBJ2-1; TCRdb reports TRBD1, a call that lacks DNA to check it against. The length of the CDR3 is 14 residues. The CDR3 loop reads CASSLIRGKNEQFF.

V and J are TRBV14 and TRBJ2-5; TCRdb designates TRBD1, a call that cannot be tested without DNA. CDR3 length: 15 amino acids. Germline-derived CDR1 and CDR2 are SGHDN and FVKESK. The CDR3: CASSQDGTLRETQYF. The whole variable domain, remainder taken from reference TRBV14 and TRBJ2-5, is EAGVTQFPSHSVIEKGQTVTLRCDPISGHDNLYWYRRVMGKEIKFLLHFVKESKQDESGMPNNRFLAERTGGTYSTLKVQPAELEDSGVYFCASSQDGTLRETQYFGPGTRLLVL.

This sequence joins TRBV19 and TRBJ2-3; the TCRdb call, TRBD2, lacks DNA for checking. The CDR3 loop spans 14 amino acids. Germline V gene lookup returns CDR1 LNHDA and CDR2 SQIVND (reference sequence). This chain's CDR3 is CATSSTRSTDTQYF.

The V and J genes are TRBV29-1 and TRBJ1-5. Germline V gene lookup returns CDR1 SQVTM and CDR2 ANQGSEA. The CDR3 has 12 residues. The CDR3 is CSVRSSNQPQHF.

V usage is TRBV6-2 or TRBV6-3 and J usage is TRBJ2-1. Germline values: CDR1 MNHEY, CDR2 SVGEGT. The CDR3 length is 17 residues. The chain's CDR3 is CASSYSAGRVSYNEQFF.

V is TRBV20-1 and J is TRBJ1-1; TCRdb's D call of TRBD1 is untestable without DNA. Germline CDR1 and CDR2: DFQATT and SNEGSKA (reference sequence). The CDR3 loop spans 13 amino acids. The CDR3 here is CSARVGGPTEAFF.

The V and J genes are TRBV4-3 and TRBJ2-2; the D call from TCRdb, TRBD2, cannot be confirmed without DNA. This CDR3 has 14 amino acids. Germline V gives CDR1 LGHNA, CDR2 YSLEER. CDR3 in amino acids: CASSQESGTGELFF.

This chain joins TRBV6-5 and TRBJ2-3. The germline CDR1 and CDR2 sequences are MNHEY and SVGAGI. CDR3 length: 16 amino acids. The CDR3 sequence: CASSYSSNRGTDTQYF.

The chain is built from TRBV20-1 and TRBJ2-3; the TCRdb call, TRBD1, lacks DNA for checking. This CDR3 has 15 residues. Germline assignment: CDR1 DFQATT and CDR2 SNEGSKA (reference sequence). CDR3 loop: CSARVVTGRTDTQYF.

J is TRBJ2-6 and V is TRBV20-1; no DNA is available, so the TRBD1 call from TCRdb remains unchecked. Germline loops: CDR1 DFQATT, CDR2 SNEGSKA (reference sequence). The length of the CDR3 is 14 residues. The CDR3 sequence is CSAPRASGANVLTF.

CDR3 residues: CASSIGHRDTGELFF. V and J are TRBV5-1 and TRBJ2-2. Germline CDR1 reads SGHRS; CDR2 reads YFSETQ. The CDR3 runs to 15 residues.

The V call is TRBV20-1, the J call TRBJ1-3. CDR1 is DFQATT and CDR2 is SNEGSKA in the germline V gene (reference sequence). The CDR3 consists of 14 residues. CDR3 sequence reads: CSARQRDSGNTIYF.

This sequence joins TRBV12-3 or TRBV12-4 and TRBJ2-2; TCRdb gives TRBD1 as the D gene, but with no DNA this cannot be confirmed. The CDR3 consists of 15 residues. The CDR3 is CASSFNRVLTGELFF.

The CDR3 protein is CASSPLDRANTEAFF. This chain uses TRBV18 with TRBJ1-1; checking the TCRdb D call of TRBD1 is not possible without DNA. This CDR3 comprises 15 residues. Germline V gives CDR1 KGHSH, CDR2 LQKENI. The full variable domain, completed using reference TRBV18 and TRBJ1-1, is NAGVMQNPRHLVRRRGQEARLRCSPMKGHSHVYWYRQLPEEGLKFMVYLQKENIIDESGMPKERFSAEFPKEGPSILRIQQVVRGDSAAYFCASSPLDRANTEAFFGQGTRLTVV.

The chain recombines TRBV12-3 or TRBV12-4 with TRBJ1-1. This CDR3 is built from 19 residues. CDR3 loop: CASTPASFRFQNLNTEAFF.

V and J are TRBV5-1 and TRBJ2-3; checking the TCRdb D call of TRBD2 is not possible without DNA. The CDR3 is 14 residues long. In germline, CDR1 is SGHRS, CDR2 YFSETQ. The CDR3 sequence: CASSTGLVGDTQYF.

The chain's CDR3 is CASSESRGAKGNSPLHF. The chain is built from TRBV12-3 or TRBV12-4 and TRBJ1-6. The CDR3 runs 17 residues.

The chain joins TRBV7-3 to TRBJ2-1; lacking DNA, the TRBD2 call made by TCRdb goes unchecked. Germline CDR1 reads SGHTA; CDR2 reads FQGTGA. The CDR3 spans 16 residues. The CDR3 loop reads CASSLTGLADYNEQFF.

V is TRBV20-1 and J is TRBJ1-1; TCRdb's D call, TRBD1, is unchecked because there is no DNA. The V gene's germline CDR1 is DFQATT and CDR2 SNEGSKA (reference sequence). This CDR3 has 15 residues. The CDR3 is CSALFSGAGPTEAFF.

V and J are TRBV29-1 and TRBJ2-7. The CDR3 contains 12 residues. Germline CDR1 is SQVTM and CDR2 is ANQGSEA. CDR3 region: CSVGATPYEQYF.

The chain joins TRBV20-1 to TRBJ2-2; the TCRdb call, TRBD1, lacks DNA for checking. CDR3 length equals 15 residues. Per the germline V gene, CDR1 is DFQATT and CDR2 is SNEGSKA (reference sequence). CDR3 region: CSASRRGINTGELFF.

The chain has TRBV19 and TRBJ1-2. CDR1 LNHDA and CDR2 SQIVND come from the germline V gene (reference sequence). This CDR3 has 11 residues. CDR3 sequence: CASREDYGYTF.

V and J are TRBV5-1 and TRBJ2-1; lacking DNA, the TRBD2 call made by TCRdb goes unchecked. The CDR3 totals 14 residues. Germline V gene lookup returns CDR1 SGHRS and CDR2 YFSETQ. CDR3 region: CASSLTGGPGEQFF.

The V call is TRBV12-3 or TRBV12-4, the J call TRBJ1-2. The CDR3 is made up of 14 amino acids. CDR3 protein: CASSPQGRNYGYTF.

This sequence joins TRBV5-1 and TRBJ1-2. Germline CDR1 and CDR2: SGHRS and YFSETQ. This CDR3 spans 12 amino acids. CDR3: CASSSEPFGYTF.

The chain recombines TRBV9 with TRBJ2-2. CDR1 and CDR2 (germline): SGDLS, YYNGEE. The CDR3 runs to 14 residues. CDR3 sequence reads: CASSVASPTGELFF.

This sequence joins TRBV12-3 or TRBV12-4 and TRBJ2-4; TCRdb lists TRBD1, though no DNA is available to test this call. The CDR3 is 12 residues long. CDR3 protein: CASSLQGDIQYF.

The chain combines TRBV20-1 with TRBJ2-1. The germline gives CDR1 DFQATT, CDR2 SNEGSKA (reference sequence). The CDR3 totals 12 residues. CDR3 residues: CSARLRYNEQFF.